This note documents a single T cell receptor beta chain sequence. Its antigen is still unknown. A single heparinised draw of roughly 110 mL on average was taken per donor. The CDR3 contains 12 residues. CDR1 MDHEN and CDR2 SYDVKM come from the germline V gene. The V end was cut by 8 bases, the J end by 2 bases, with 10 bases between. This entry comes from a study of beta chain features in type 1 diabetes. Study-wide results and limits: Moderately but significantly shorter TCRB CDR3s were found in Type 1 diabetes patients in all four CD4+ subsets.

All of the isolated RNA was reverse transcribed, so expressed TCRB transcripts were sequenced. The table came from immunoSEQ multiplex PCR; TCRdb's copy has only in-frame clones and leaves some out. Of 300,000 to 450,000 clones in the sample, roughly 13% were seen once. The receptor's source is a woman between 18 and 30 years old with type 1 diabetes. Sample: naive CD4+ T cells from blood. The chain carries TRBV28 and TRBJ2-7, with D tentatively TRBD1 (6 bases). This CDR3 is CASEDRTYEQYF. CDR3 nucleotides: TGTGCCAGCGAAGACAGGACCTACGAGCAGTACTTC.